A selection of T cell receptor beta chains follows, all from one sample in a study of blood T cell repertoires in COVID-19. Clones were read by immunoSEQ multiplex PCR, and TCRdb kept only the in-frame ones, dropping some. The sample shows under 300,000 clones, roughly 84% of them seen only once. Sequencing was done on a sample of PBMCs or T cells enriched from blood (not recorded which). The receptors come from a woman between 45 and 60 years old who had been exposed to COVID-19. Both conserved end residues are part of each CDR3. Where a row states a size, it is once, few, many or the class of an expanded clone; other rows omit it.

v_call clone_size cdr3_aa
TRBV2 . CASSGIGGFSYEQYF
TRBV19 . CASSLTANNEKLFF
TRBV5-1 . CASTQSGVTDTQYF
TRBV9 once CASSVDGGSNYGYTF
TRBV4-3 once CASSQGAGNTIYF
TRBV6-5 once CASSYSTGGETQYF
TRBV2 . CAGADSRNSPLHF
TRBV6-5 . CASIGGQHTDTQYF
TRBV4-2 few CASSQDGQALHF
TRBV12-5 . CASGGSRDRNNEQFF
TRBV4-1 . CASSQFWGPDRGWTEAFF
TRBV5-6 . CASSLERWTRLETQYF
TRBV5-4 . CASSLGQESIYGYTF
TRBV9 . CASSSRDRGGEKLFF
TRBV7-9 . CASSPREGEEKLFF
TRBV12-3/TRBV12-4 . CASSLRGVLFF
TRBV30 . CAWFPRDRYGYTF
TRBV3-1/TRBV3-2 . CASSQLYSNTIYF
TRBV4-3 . CASSQDGRQPQHF
TRBV12-3/TRBV12-4 . CASSSGTAEAFF
TRBV19 . CASSTDRAYGYTF
TRBV5-4 once CASSFYSPSGELFF
TRBV11-2 . CASSQGTGGAGWSSPLHF
TRBV7-2 . CASSLDSSGYNEQFF
TRBV29-1 . CSVGTGVRPEAFF
TRBV30 . CAWTRDRLSMALHF